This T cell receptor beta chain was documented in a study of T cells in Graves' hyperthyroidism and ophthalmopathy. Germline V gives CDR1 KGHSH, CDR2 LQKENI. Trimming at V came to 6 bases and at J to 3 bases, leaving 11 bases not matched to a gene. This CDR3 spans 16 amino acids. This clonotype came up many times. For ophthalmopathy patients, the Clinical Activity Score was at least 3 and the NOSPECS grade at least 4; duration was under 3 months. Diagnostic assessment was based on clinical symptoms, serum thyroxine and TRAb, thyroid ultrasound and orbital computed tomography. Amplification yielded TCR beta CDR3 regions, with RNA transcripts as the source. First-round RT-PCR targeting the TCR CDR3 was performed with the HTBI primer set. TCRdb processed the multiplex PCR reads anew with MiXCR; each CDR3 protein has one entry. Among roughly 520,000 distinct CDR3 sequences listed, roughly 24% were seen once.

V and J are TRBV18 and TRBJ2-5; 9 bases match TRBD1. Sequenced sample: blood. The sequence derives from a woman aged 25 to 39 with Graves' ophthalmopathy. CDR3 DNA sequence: TGTGCCAGCTCCCGCCCATTCCGGGACAGGGAAGAGACCCAGTACTTC. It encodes CASSRPFRDREETQYF.